The 21 T cell receptor beta chains presented below share a single source sample, sequenced in a study of cytomegalovirus exposure and HLA in healthy donors. A multiplex PCR was run with 60 Vbeta primers and 13 Jbeta primers. TCRdb keeps only in-frame clones here, not all; method: immunoSEQ multiplex PCR. The sample carries roughly 160,000 clones, about 65% recorded once. The sample consisted of PBMCs. These receptors all come from a woman in her 30s in good health and CMV-seronegative.

The chain employs TRBV9 and TRBJ2-2; tentative D call: TRBD2 (5 bases). V was trimmed by 3 bases and J by 2 bases, leaving 14 bases between them. Germline CDR1 SGDLS, CDR2 YYNGEE. The CDR3 loop spans 16 amino acids. The CDR3 region has the DNA TGTGCCAGCAGCGCTAAGCGGACTTCTAACACCGGGGAGCTGTTTTTT. Its translation is CASSAKRTSNTGELFF.

The chain has TRBV25-1 and TRBJ2-5; 10 bases align to TRBD1. The end of the DNA fits TRBJ2-7 better, so the J call may be wrong. Germline lookup yields CDR1 MGHDK and CDR2 SYGVNS. CDR3 length: 14 residues. The CDR3 DNA reads TGTGCCAGCACCGGACAGGGGGGGACCTACGAGCAGTACTTC. Its protein product is CASTGQGGTYEQYF.

The V call is TRBV11-3, the J call TRBJ2-2, with D perhaps matching TRBD1 (6 bases). The CDR3 length is 14 residues. Germline assignment: CDR1 SGHNT and CDR2 YENEEA. V lost 5 bases, J lost 3 bases, and 10 bases lay in between. The CDR3 protein is CASSTRTDTGELFF. CDR3 in DNA: TGTGCCAGCAGCACCCGGACAGACACCGGGGAGCTGTTTTTT. The full variable domain, in which reference TRBV11-3 and TRBJ2-2 provide the parts outside the CDR3, is EAGVVQSPRYKIIEKKQPVAFWCNPISGHNTLYWYLQNLGQGPELLIRYENEEAVDDSQLPKDRFSAERLKGVDSTLKIQPAELGDSAVYLCASSTRTDTGELFFGEGSRLTVL.

The V and J genes are TRBV25-1 and TRBJ1-6; D remains unclear. The V end was cut by 7 bases, the J end by 5 bases, with 15 bases between. Germline-derived CDR1 and CDR2 are MGHDK and SYGVNS. The CDR3 runs 15 residues. The CDR3 sequence: CASTEGGKNNSPLHF. The CDR3 DNA is TGTGCCAGCACCGAGGGAGGCAAAAATAATTCACCCCTCCACTTT.

The genes are TRBV4-3 and TRBJ2-5; D gene uncertain. The J call is doubtful: the DNA matches TRBJ2-7 better. Germline CDR1 is LGHNA and CDR2 is YSLEER. The CDR3 runs 14 residues. The CDR3 is CASSQDPGSYEQYF. Here the CDR3 DNA reads TGCGCCAGCAGCCAAGACCCCGGGTCCTACGAGCAGTACTTC.

The V and J genes are TRBV7-9 and TRBJ2-5; TRBD2 is a possible D gene (6 bases). Germline CDR1 reads SEHNR; CDR2 reads FQNEAQ (reference sequence). This CDR3 spans 15 amino acids. Deletions cut 5 bases from V and 4 bases from J, with 17 bases between. Written as DNA, the CDR3 is TGTGCCAGCAGCCAAGGAGGAGGGAACGGAGAGACCCAGTACTTC. Amino acid sequence: CASSQGGGNGETQYF.

V is TRBV4-3 and J is TRBJ2-7; D is undetermined. Germline-derived CDR1 and CDR2 are LGHNA and YSLEER. CDR3 length: 13 amino acids. V was cut by 1 base and J by 7 bases, with 11 bases left in between. CDR3 sequence: CASSQVQLDEQYF. In nucleotides, the CDR3 is TGCGCCAGCAGCCAAGTACAGCTTGATGAGCAGTACTTC.

Turning to this clone: The identical CDR3 is also encoded by other nucleotide sequences in the sample. This chain links TRBV15 with TRBJ2-7, with D unclear. Germline V gives CDR1 LNHNV, CDR2 YYDKDF (reference sequence). V was clipped by 0 bases and J by 0 bases, with 3 bases between them. The CDR3 extends over 13 amino acids. CDR3 in amino acids: CATSRDYSYEQYF. CDR3 coding DNA: TGTGCCACCAGCAGAGATTACTCCTACGAGCAGTACTTC.

The V call is TRBV4-3, the J call TRBJ2-1; 7 positions match TRBD2. The V gene end was trimmed by 1 base and the J gene end by 6 bases; junction bases not matched to a gene: 3. Per germline, CDR1 LGHNA and CDR2 YSLEER. This CDR3 region has 14 residues. CDR3 in amino acids: CASSQGGLINEQFF. CDR3 nucleotide sequence: TGCGCCAGCAGCCAAGGGGGACTAATCAATGAGCAGTTCTTC.

The genes are TRBV7-9 and TRBJ1-1; D is unclear. V was pared by 2 bases and J by 0 bases, with 13 bases between. The CDR3 is made up of 16 amino acids. CDR1 and CDR2 (germline): SEHNR, FQNEAQ (reference sequence). DNA for the CDR3: TGTGCCAGCAGCTTACCCAACCACGGGATGAACACTGAAGCTTTCTTT. Protein sequence: CASSLPNHGMNTEAFF.

This clone was detected once. The gene calls are TRBV5-1 and TRBJ2-7, with 9 positions matching TRBD2. V lost 0 bases to trimming and J lost 0 bases; unmatched junction nucleotides: 1. CDR1 SGHRS and CDR2 YFSETQ come from the germline V gene. The CDR3 sequence is 15 residues long. In nucleotides, the CDR3 is TGCGCCAGCAGCTTGGGACTAGCGGACTCCTACGAGCAGTACTTC. Encoded protein: CASSLGLADSYEQYF.

This clone was picked up one time. J is TRBJ2-1 and V is TRBV7-3; D may be TRBD2 (6 bases). Germline V gene data show CDR1 as SGHTA and CDR2 as FQGTGA. Trimming removed 5 bases from V and 8 bases from J, with 13 bases in between. The CDR3 runs 13 residues. CDR3 region: CASSPWRGYEQFF. DNA of the CDR3: TGTGCCAGCAGCCCTTGGCGGGGATATGAGCAGTTCTTC.

On this clone itself: The germline gene is not matched at one end of the junction; a read error may be the cause. V usage is TRBV7-7 and J usage is TRBJ2-2, with a tentative D call TRBD1 (6 bases). This CDR3 has 15 amino acids. The germline V gene encodes CDR1 SSHAT and CDR2 FNYEAQ (reference sequence). The CDR3 bases are TGTGCTAGCAGCTTAGGGGGAGTGTATACCGGGGAGCTGTTTTTT. This encodes CASSLGGVYTGELFF.

This rearrangement joins TRBV23-1 to TRBJ2-7; D remains ambiguous. TRBV23-1 qualifies as an ORF whose function is uncertain. The CDR3 consists of 14 residues. Trimming removed 1 base from V and 7 bases from J, with 14 bases in between. Here the CDR3 reads CASSQLVDSGEQYF. CDR3 coding DNA: TGCGCCAGCAGTCAATTAGTTGACTCTGGGGAGCAGTACTTC.

This chain joins TRBV28 and TRBJ1-2; D not certain. CDR1 MDHEN and CDR2 SYDVKM come from the germline V gene. Trimming stripped 6 bases from V and 4 bases from J, with 9 bases between. This CDR3 has 12 amino acids. CDR3 sequence reads: CASSPRSYGYTF. The CDR3 bases are TGTGCCAGCAGCCCACGGAGCTATGGCTACACCTTC.

Only one count was recorded for this clone. The chain recombines TRBV7-9 with TRBJ2-7; D possibly corresponds to TRBD2 (6 bases). The CDR3 has 16 amino acids. V gave up 3 bases and J gave up 4 bases, with 19 bases separating them. Germline V gene lookup returns CDR1 SEHNR and CDR2 FQNEAQ (reference sequence). This CDR3 reads CASSFVSSGVEYEQYF. CDR3 in DNA: TGTGCCAGCAGCTTCGTATCCTCGGGAGTAGAGTACGAGCAGTACTTC.

The chain is built from TRBV4-2 and TRBJ2-7; 8 bases map to TRBD1. The germline V gene has CDR1 LGHNA and CDR2 YNFKEQ. J gave up 5 bases and V 0 bases, and 9 bases lay outside the gene matches. This CDR3 comprises 16 residues. The CDR3 DNA reads TGTGCCAGCAGCCAAGATTTTGGGACAGGTGGGAACGAGCAGTACTTC. This encodes CASSQDFGTGGNEQYF.

The rearrangement links TRBV29-1 to TRBJ1-2, with 9 bases identical to TRBD1. Looked up from germline, CDR1 is SQVTM and CDR2 is ANQGSEA. The CDR3 runs to 13 residues. V was pared by 6 bases and J by 2 bases, with 4 bases of the junction left unmatched. The CDR3 spells CSVEGQGNYGYTF. CDR3 coding DNA: TGCAGCGTCGAGGGACAGGGAAACTATGGCTACACCTTC.

V and J are TRBV15 and TRBJ2-7, with a weak D call TRBD1 (5 bases). The ends were cut back, 5 bases at V and 2 bases at J, with 13 bases in the middle. CDR1 is LNHNV, CDR2 YYDKDF, per germline (reference sequence). The CDR3 has 14 residues. CDR3 coding DNA: TGTGCCACCAGCGATAACAGGAATACCTACGAGCAGTACTTC. Protein: CATSDNRNTYEQYF.

The genes are TRBV28 and TRBJ1-5, with D tentatively TRBD1 (5 bases). CDR1 MDHEN and CDR2 SYDVKM come from the germline V gene. Trimming removed 8 bases at V and 5 bases at J, with 16 bases between. The CDR3 runs 14 residues. The CDR3 spells CASVGTRGYQPQHF. Written as DNA, the CDR3 is TGTGCCAGCGTGGGCACGCGGGGGTATCAGCCCCAGCATTTT.

The gene calls are TRBV27 and TRBJ2-7; no clear D gene. Trimming cost V 0 bases and J 3 bases, with 18 bases left between them. There are 17 residues in the CDR3. Germline CDR1 and CDR2: MNHEY and SMNVEV (reference sequence). CDR3 sequence: CASSLSPGPPAIYEQYF. Here the CDR3 DNA reads TGTGCCAGCAGTTTATCTCCTGGGCCCCCCGCGATCTACGAGCAGTACTTC.